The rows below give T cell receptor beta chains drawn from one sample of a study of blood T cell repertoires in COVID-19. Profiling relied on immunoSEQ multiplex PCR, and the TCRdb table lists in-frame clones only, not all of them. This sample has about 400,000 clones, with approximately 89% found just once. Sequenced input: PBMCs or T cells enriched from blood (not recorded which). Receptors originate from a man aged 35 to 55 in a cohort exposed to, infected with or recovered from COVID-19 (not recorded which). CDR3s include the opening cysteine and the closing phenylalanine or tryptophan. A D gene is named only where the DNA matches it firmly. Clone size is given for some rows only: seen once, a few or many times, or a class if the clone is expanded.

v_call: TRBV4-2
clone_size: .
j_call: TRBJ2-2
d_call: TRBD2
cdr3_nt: TGTGCCAGCAGCCAAGCCGTTCAAAGCGGGAGTAACACCGGGGAGCTGTTTTTT
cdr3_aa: CASSQAVQSGSNTGELFF

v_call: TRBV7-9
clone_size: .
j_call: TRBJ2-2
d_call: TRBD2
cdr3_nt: TGTGCCAGCAGCTTCCTACCGGGACTAGCGGGAGGGTTCACCGGGGAGCTGTTTTTT
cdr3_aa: CASSFLPGLAGGFTGELFF

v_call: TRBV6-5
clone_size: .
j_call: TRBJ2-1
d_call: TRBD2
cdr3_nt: TGTACAAGCGGGAGGGATTACAATGAGCAGTTCTTC
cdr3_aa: CTSGRDYNEQFF

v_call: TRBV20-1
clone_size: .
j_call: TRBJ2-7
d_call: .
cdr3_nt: TGCAGTGCTAGTGGGGTAGGAGATCACGAGCAGTACTTC
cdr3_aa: CSASGVGDHEQYF

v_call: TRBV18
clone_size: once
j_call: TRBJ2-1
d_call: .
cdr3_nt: TGTGCCAGCTCACCACGATCCGGGGGGCACAATGAGCAGTTCTTC
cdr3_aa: CASSPRSGGHNEQFF

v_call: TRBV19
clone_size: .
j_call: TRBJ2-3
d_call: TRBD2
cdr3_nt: TGTGCCAGTTCTATTCGAGCGGGGCCAGATACGCAGTATTTT
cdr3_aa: CASSIRAGPDTQYF

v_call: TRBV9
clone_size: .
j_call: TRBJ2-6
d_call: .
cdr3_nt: TGTGCCAGCAGCGTAGGCGGGTCTGGGGCCAACGTCCTGACTTTC
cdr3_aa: CASSVGGSGANVLTF

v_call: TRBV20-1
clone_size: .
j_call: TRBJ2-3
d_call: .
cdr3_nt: TGCAGTGCTAGTGTAACAGATACGCAGTATTTT
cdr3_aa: CSASVTDTQYF

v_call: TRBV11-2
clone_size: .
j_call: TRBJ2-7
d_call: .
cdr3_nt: TGTGCCAGCAGCTTCACCTACGAGCAGTACTTC
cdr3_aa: CASSFTYEQYF

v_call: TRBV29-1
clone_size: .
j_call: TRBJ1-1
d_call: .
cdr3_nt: TGCAGCGTTGACGGACTCAGGCCTGAAGCTTTCTTT
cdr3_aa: CSVDGLRPEAFF